These 14 T cell receptor beta chains originate from one sample sequenced in a study of early stage breast cancer tumors. Only in-frame clones appear in the TCRdb table, and some are missing; sequencing was by immunoSEQ multiplex PCR. The table shows approximately 75,000 clones, with over 80% occurring only once. Sequencing was done on a sample of blood. The receptors shown here come from a person aged 40 to 50 with breast cancer.

The chain recombines TRBV5-6 with TRBJ1-5; D not certain. Germline CDR1 reads SGHDT; CDR2 reads YYEEEE. V dropped 4 bases and J dropped 7 bases, with 15 bases sitting between them. The CDR3 totals 14 residues. The CDR3 sequence is CASSREGLRQPQHF. The CDR3 DNA is TGTGCCAGCAGCCGGGAAGGGCTAAGGCAGCCCCAGCATTTT.

This clone was observed a few times. This chain connects TRBV2 to TRBJ1-5; D is possibly TRBD1 (6 bases). Germline V CDR1 and CDR2: SNHLY, FYNNEI. Trimming stripped 7 bases from V and 0 bases from J, with 10 bases between. This CDR3 is built from 14 residues. CDR3 DNA: TGTGCCAGCATGCAGGGGCATAGCAATCAGCCCCAGCATTTT. It codes for CASMQGHSNQPQHF. The whole variable domain, filled in from reference TRBV2 and TRBJ1-5, reads EPEVTQTPSHQVTQMGQEVILRCVPISNHLYFYWYRQILGQKVEFLVSFYNNEISEKSEIFDDQFSVERPDGSNFTLKIRSTKLEDSAMYFCASMQGHSNQPQHFGDGTRLSIL.

The J gene is TRBJ1-2, the V gene TRBV27, with D possibly matching TRBD1 (5 bases). This CDR3 region has 16 residues. The V end lost 4 bases, the J end lost 2 bases, and 17 bases lay between the germline ends. CDR1 and CDR2 (germline): MNHEY, SMNVEV (reference sequence). CDR3 sequence: CASSYRGSGRNYGYTF. The CDR3 DNA reads TGTGCCAGCAGTTACCGGGGGTCAGGGCGGAACTATGGCTACACCTTC.

This clone was seen more than once but under ten times. CDR3 bases: TGCGCCAGCAGCTTGGAAGCGACCAAGGGCGAGGATGAGCAGTTCTTC. Encoded protein: CASSLEATKGEDEQFF. The chain carries TRBV5-1 and TRBJ2-1; D gene uncertain. This CDR3 has 16 amino acids. Germline CDR1 reads SGHRS; CDR2 reads YFSETQ. V lost 0 bases and J lost 8, with 18 bases in between. Together with reference TRBV5-1 and TRBJ2-1, the CDR3 gives the full variable domain: KAGVTQTPRYLIKTRGQQVTLSCSPISGHRSVSWYQQTPGQGLQFLFEYFSETQRNKGNFPGRFSGRQFSNSRSEMNVSTLELGDSALYLCASSLEATKGEDEQFFGPGTRLTVL.

This chain uses TRBV7-9 with TRBJ1-2, with D perhaps TRBD1 (5 bases). The germline CDR1 and CDR2 sequences are SEHNR and FQNEAQ (reference sequence). The ends were cut back, 8 bases at V and 7 bases at J, with 14 bases in the middle. The CDR3 is 12 residues long. CDR3 sequence: CASVGVVFGYTF. The CDR3 DNA reads TGTGCCAGCGTAGGGGTTGTATTTGGCTACACCTTC.

The chain uses TRBV7-9 and TRBJ1-2, with TRBD1 matching over 9 bases. V lost 3 bases to trimming and J lost 10 bases; unmatched junction nucleotides: 12. CDR3 length: 15 residues. Per the germline V gene, CDR1 is SEHNR and CDR2 is FQNEAQ (reference sequence). The DNA for the CDR3 is TGTGCCAGCAGCTTCAACGTCGGACAGGGGATTGACTACACCTTC. Protein sequence: CASSFNVGQGIDYTF.

DNA for the CDR3: TGTGCCAGCAGTGTAGAGAGGAGCAATCAGCCCCAGCATTTT. Translation gives CASSVERSNQPQHF. The V call is TRBV27, the J call TRBJ1-5; D gene uncertain. The CDR3 has 14 amino acids. CDR1 and CDR2 from the germline V gene are MNHEY and SMNVEV (reference sequence). V was trimmed by 5 bases and J by 1 base, leaving 9 bases between them.

This clone was observed a handful of times. The chain combines TRBV4-1 with TRBJ1-5, with D hard to call. Trimming removed 0 bases from V and 5 bases from J, with 8 bases in between. This CDR3 has 14 amino acids. Germline values: CDR1 MGHRA, CDR2 YSYEKL. CDR3: CASSQEGRDQPQHF. CDR3 DNA: TGCGCCAGCAGCCAAGAAGGTAGGGATCAGCCCCAGCATTTT.

The chain recombines TRBV6-1 with TRBJ2-1; D gene uncertain. Germline-derived CDR1 and CDR2 are MNHNS and SASEGT. This CDR3 comprises 10 residues. V gave up 5 bases and J gave up 4 bases, with 0 bases separating them. The CDR3 region is CASSYNEQFF. The CDR3 nucleotides read TGTGCCAGCAGTTACAATGAGCAGTTCTTC.

The chain links TRBV6-4 to TRBJ2-2, with 8 positions matching TRBD2. Trimming removed 3 bases from V and 6 bases from J; junction bases left unmatched: 3. CDR3 length equals 14 residues. CDR1 and CDR2 from the germline V gene are MRHNA and SNTAGT. The CDR3 DNA reads TGTGCCAGCAGTGAGGCGGGAGGCCCCGGGGAGCTGTTTTTT. Translating it yields CASSEAGGPGELFF.

This chain uses TRBV6-5 with TRBJ2-1; D is possibly TRBD2 (6 bases). This CDR3 is 13 amino acids long. V lost 0 bases and J 10 bases, leaving 10 bases between the germline ends. The germline gives CDR1 MNHEY, CDR2 SVGAGI. The CDR3 coding sequence is TGTGCCAGCAGTTACTCGGCGGGGCAGGAGCAGTTCTTC. This codes for CASSYSAGQEQFF.

This chain uses TRBV28 with TRBJ2-3, with TRBD2 matching 8 bases. This CDR3 has 16 amino acids. Germline V gene lookup returns CDR1 MDHEN and CDR2 SYDVKM. Unmatched junction bases numbered 5, after V lost 3 bases and J lost 0 bases. The CDR3 reads CASSLGSGTSTDTQYF. The CDR3 DNA reads as TGTGCCAGCAGTTTGGGTAGCGGGACGAGCACAGATACGCAGTATTTT.

The gene calls are TRBV2 and TRBJ2-1, with 9 bases matching TRBD1. Losses at the gene ends were 5 bases for V and 4 bases for J; bases not matched to a gene: 6. Per the germline V gene, CDR1 is SNHLY and CDR2 is FYNNEI. This CDR3 spans 15 amino acids. This CDR3 is CASSSDRGPYNEQFF. The DNA of the CDR3 is TGTGCCAGCAGTTCGGACAGGGGCCCATACAATGAGCAGTTCTTC.

The rearrangement uses TRBV15 and TRBJ1-3, with D unclear. The V and J ends lost 3 bases and 0 bases respectively, with 9 bases between them. CDR3 length: 15 residues. The V gene's germline CDR1 is LNHNV and CDR2 YYDKDF (reference sequence). In nucleotides, the CDR3 is TGTGCCACCAGCAGCGACCGCTCCTCTGGAAACACCATATATTTT. Amino acid sequence: CATSSDRSSGNTIYF.